In its sample, the clone carrying this TCR beta chain was seen once. The entry originates in a study of memory CD8 T cells in hepatitis C reinfection. The CDR3 runs to 14 residues. V lost 3 bases and J lost 1; bases outside the gene matches: 6. Per germline, CDR1 SQVTM and CDR2 ANQGSEA. Time point indicated: late/post reinfection, 12 to 24 weeks after detection. No in vitro expansion preceded TCR sequencing of the sorted cells. Repertoires were generated with immunoSEQ multiplex PCR, while TCRdb's copy carries only in-frame clones and drops some. Here the sample spans approximately 46,000 clones, 89% being singletons.

The chain recombines TRBV29-1 with TRBJ2-7; TRBD2 matches at 7 bases. This sequence originates from a man between 18 and 29 years old with hepatitis C virus infection. The sequenced material came from naive CD8+ T cells sorted from blood. DNA of the CDR3: TGCAGCGTTGATAGCCCCGGGGGGTCCTACGAGCAGTACTTC. It translates to CSVDSPGGSYEQYF.